The 8 T cell receptor beta chains listed next were all sequenced from one sample in a study of low-dose radiotherapy and immunotherapy resistance in tumors. With TRAV- and TRBV-specific primers, first-strand cDNA was made, covering the alpha and beta chains. Using a constant-region primer together with a V-primer adapter, TCRs were subjected to about 20 PCR cycles of amplification. One entry per CDR3 protein results from TCRdb running MiXCR on the reads. The data show tens of thousands of distinct CDR3 sequences, 18% seen once. Sample time point: before trial treatment. The material sequenced was PBMCs, taken before treatment. These receptor sequences come from a male donor with prostate cancer.

This clonotype was seen more than once but under ten times. The chain uses TRBV5-1 and TRBJ1-6; 7 nucleotides align to TRBD1. From germline, CDR1 is SGHRS and CDR2 YFSETQ. The CDR3 is 17 residues long. V shed 0 bases, J shed 6 bases, and the junction held 9 bases outside the gene matches. The CDR3 coding sequence is TGCGCCAGCAGCTTGGTGATATCAGGGACAGCTAATTCACCCCTCCACTTT. It yields the protein CASSLVISGTANSPLHF.

This clonotype was counted a few times. A much larger clone sits a single nucleotide away, making a read error possible. V gene TRBV18 combines with J gene TRBJ2-7, with unresolved D. Looked up from germline, CDR1 is KGHSH and CDR2 is LQKENI. The CDR3 loop spans 13 amino acids. Trimming removed 0 bases at V and 3 bases at J, with 6 bases between. CDR3 protein: CASSPPESYEQYF. Written as DNA, the CDR3 is TGTGCCAGCTCACCACCGGAAAGCTACGAGCAGTACTTC.

There are a few counts of this clonotype. This chain uses TRBV5-5 with TRBJ1-2; D is possibly TRBD1 (5 bases). The V end lost 5 bases, the J end lost 0 bases, and 14 bases lay between the germline ends. This CDR3 has 15 amino acids. Germline assignment: CDR1 SGHKS and CDR2 YYEKEE (reference sequence). The CDR3 DNA reads TGTGCCAGCAGAGAGGTGGCCAGGGCTAACTATGGCTACACCTTC. Translation gives CASREVARANYGYTF.

The sample holds many counts of this clonotype. This chain links TRBV12-3 or TRBV12-4 with TRBJ2-3; no definite D call. The V gene lost 0 bases and the J gene lost 2 bases, with 9 bases spanning the gap. The CDR3 totals 15 residues. The CDR3 sequence: CASSLAVYHTDTQYF. Written as DNA, the CDR3 is TGTGCCAGCAGTTTAGCGGTGTACCACACAGATACGCAGTATTTT.

In regard to this clonotype: One base separates it from a far larger clone, so it is likely a read error. J is TRBJ2-1 and V is TRBV20-1; 10 bases match TRBD2. This CDR3 has 13 residues. The junction had 12 bases not matched to a gene; V was cut back by 6 bases and J by 13 bases. Germline V gene lookup returns CDR1 DFQATT and CDR2 SNEGSKA (reference sequence). The CDR3 sequence is CSAERGGDETQFF. The CDR3 nucleotides are TGCAGTGCCGAGCGGGGGGGTGATGAGACCCAGTTCTTC.

As concerns this clonotype: Given a far larger clone just one base away, this is likely a sequencing read error. Written as DNA, the CDR3 is TGTGCCAGCAGCGTCCGAGGGGGGCACTACGAGCAGTTCTTC. This encodes CASSVRGGHYEQFF. J is TRBJ2-1 and V is TRBV13; D possibly matches TRBD1 or TRBD2 (6 bases each). Deletions cut 5 bases from V and 10 bases from J, with 18 bases between. The CDR3 sequence is 14 residues long. Germline-derived CDR1 and CDR2 are PRHDT and FYEKMQ (reference sequence).

This clonotype appeared many times. The chain combines TRBV4-1 with TRBJ1-3, with D maybe TRBD1 (5 bases). Germline CDR1 is MGHRA and CDR2 is YSYEKL. Trimming left V 3 bases short and J 2 bases short, with 14 bases between. The CDR3 spans 16 residues. The CDR3 DNA reads TGCGCCAGCAGCCAGGCCACCGGGACGGCTGGAAACACCATATATTTT. This sequence encodes CASSQATGTAGNTIYF.

The chain combines TRBV10-2 with TRBJ2-3; 13 bases line up with TRBD2. The CDR3 sequence is 16 residues long. Germline values: CDR1 WSHSY, CDR2 SAAADI. Trimming removed 6 bases from V and 6 bases from J; junction bases left unmatched: 9. The CDR3 region is CASSHIPGLAGDTQYF. CDR3 DNA sequence: TGCGCCAGCAGCCACATACCGGGACTAGCGGGGGATACGCAGTATTTT.